The sequence of this T cell receptor beta chain was determined in a study of response to subunit inactivated influenza vaccine (dated by TCRdb to 2017 to 2018). For the wider study: To follow how T cells responded to a trivalent subunit inactivated influenza vaccine, the researchers relied on deep quantitative profiling of the T cell receptor repertoire.

CDR1 and CDR2 (MNHNS, SASEGT) derive from the germline V gene. V drops 6 bases and J drops 1 base, leaving 12 bases in between. The CDR3 runs 14 amino acids, cysteine and phenylalanine included. Of the read, only the CDR3 DNA is kept; its 42 bases are in frame from base 1. Only a few counts were recorded for this clonotype. What this receptor recognizes is not known. No much larger clonotype is one base removed from it; base qualities were not supplied. The research as a whole found: It was suggested by the authors that each seasonal influenza vaccination may recruit only a limited number of new T cells.

The receptor library was made with RT-PCR. TCRdb records Illumina HiSeq 2500 as the sequencer. TCRdb handled the public reads itself, with Q25 trimming in fastp and clone calling in MiXCR, and kept productive beta chains. Each record represents a unique CDR3 protein, reported with the most common genes and DNA among its rows. The sample table lists under 550,000 distinct CDR3 sequences, 7.6% of them with a count of one. Of the sample, roughly 13% falls within the top ten clones. This clonotype originated in a man between 50 and 69 years old who received an inactivated influenza vaccine. Donor details come from another sample of the same person, matched by shared clones. Recombination linked TRBV6-1 to TRBJ1-1, with the D gene uncertain. Sequences were derived from PBMCs from blood, sampled 23 months after vaccination. The DNA sequence is as follows: TGTGCCAGCAGGGTGACGCTAAAGAACACTGAAGCTTTCTTT. It is translated as CASRVTLKNTEAFF.